This T cell receptor beta chain was recovered during a study of blood T cell repertoires in COVID-19 (dated by TCRdb to 2020 to 2021). General notes on the study: Samples from collaborators originated in the United States, Italy and Spain and spanned both the acute and convalescent phases of COVID-19. The material from the prospective study consisted of cDNA or gDNA derived from T cells, B-cell-depleted T cells, or PBMCs. The dataset comprised deeply sampled blood TCRbeta repertoires from subjects exposed to, actively infected with, or recovered from COVID-19. The repertoires were released in a freely available public database intended as a resource for research on the immune response to SARS-CoV-2. The samples were drawn from the first 160 participants of the ongoing ImmuneRACE study and from about 1,200 subjects provided by 6 global collaborators. Sample metadata almost always included a de-identified subject ID, COVID-19 status, age in years and sex. Where available, HLA class I and class II types were taken from metadata supplied by the sample provider and were not determined by assay-based typing.

With regard to this clone: Its antigen remains unidentified. The sample holds no much larger clone one base away, and base qualities are not on file.

TCRbeta CDR3 regions were amplified from genomic DNA using the immunoSEQ Assay, a bias-controlled multiplex PCR. The source study handled its data this way. The number of nucleated cells in each sample was estimated from the amplification of reference gene primers within the assay. Sequence reads were collapsed and filtered to measure the absolute abundance of every unique TCRbeta CDR3 rearrangement. For each sample, productive Simpson clonality was calculated by taking the square root of Simpson's diversity index across productive rearrangements. TCRdb took this table from immuneACCESS and kept in-frame rearrangements with V and J called. Such tables lack part of the clones; where checked against another copy, unresolved V genes explain under half of the gap, and the rest is unexplained. V, J and clone size are taken as reported in that table, and D and trimming were inferred from the DNA itself. A total of roughly 72,000 clones appear in this sample, over 80% of them only once. The ten biggest clones cover roughly 13% of the sample.

Broad study findings and their caveats: The amount of clinical and demographic metadata varied by source and participant and was provided uncurated.

Reading from cysteine to phenylalanine, the CDR3 counts 16 amino acids. Just CDR3 DNA is preserved here, 48 bases in frame from base 1. V is cut by 4 bases and J by 2 bases, and the space between the germline ends is 14 bases. CDR1 SGHVS and CDR2 FQNEAQ are derived from the germline V gene. Whole blood was collected in K2EDTA tubes by collaborating institutions according to the institutions' own protocols. For TCRbeta analysis, collaborators shipped samples as frozen whole blood, isolated PBMCs, or DNA extracted from either of those sample types. The sequence was obtained from a woman older than 75 with acute or convalescent COVID-19. The sample consisted of peripheral blood. The chain uses TRBV7-8 and TRBJ2-2; a tentative D match to TRBD2 spans 6 bases. The CDR3 is CASSSLADYNTGELFF. The nucleotide sequence is TGTGCCAGCAGCTCATTAGCGGATTACAACACCGGGGAGCTGTTTTTT. Full variable domain (CDR3 extended with the reference TRBV7-8 and TRBJ2-2 proteins): GAGVSQSPRYKVAKRGQDVALRCDPISGHVSLFWYQQALGQGPEFLTYFQNEAQLDKSGLPSDRFFAERPEGSVSTLKIQRTQQEDSAVYLCASSSLADYNTGELFFGEGSRLTVL.